What follows describes a single T cell receptor (beta chain). TCR alpha and beta CDR3 regions were amplified from RNA using iRepertoire nested multiplex PCR. In TCRdb, the multiplex PCR reads were re-called with MiXCR into one record per CDR3 protein. The table lists fewer than 200,000 distinct CDR3 sequences, more than 35% of them singletons, with under 6.5% in the top ten. The sample originates from a study of glioma-infiltrating T cells. Trimming cost V 3 bases and J 7 bases; bases outside gene matches: 15. Germline CDR1 MDHEN, CDR2 SYDVKM. The CDR3 has 16 residues. Sequencing was performed on glioma tissue, nonneoplastic brain tissue, or PBMCs (not recorded which). The chain combines TRBV28 with TRBJ2-7, with 7 bases aligning to TRBD1. The sequence derives from a human donor with low-grade glioma or glioblastoma, undergoing nonglioma brain surgery, or in good health (not recorded which). In DNA form, the CDR3 reads TGTGCCAGCAGTTTCTTCGGACAGGTAAGGGGTTCGGAGCAGTACTTC. Protein: CASSFFGQVRGSEQYF.